What follows are 13 T cell receptor beta chains derived from one specimen sequenced in a study of blood T cell repertoires in COVID-19. Sequencing used immunoSEQ multiplex PCR; TCRdb keeps in-frame clones, though not all of them. The data show 320,000 or so clones, with 88% seen just once and about 5% held by the top ten. Sequencing was done on a sample of PBMCs or T cells enriched from blood (not recorded which). All receptors derive from a man under 40 who had recovered from COVID-19.

This rearrangement joins TRBV27 to TRBJ2-1; D is possibly TRBD1 (6 bases). This CDR3 spans 14 amino acids. The V end lost 3 bases, the J end lost 5 bases, and 11 bases lay between the germline ends. Looked up from germline, CDR1 is MNHEY and CDR2 is SMNVEV (reference sequence). The CDR3 region has the DNA TGTGCCAGCAGTTTGAGGACAGCGAACAATGAGCAGTTCTTC. Protein: CASSLRTANNEQFF.

The chain recombines TRBV5-4 with TRBJ2-1, with D possibly being TRBD2 (5 bases). V was clipped by 3 bases and J by 3 bases, with 7 bases between them. Germline V gene sequence: CDR1 SGHNT, CDR2 YYREEE (reference sequence). The CDR3 runs to 13 residues. CDR3 DNA sequence: TGTGCCAGCAGCTCCCGGGACTACAATGAGCAGTTCTTC. This codes for CASSSRDYNEQFF.

This clone appeared a few times. The chain joins TRBV2 to TRBJ2-3; 12 bases match TRBD2. With 8 bases clipped from V and 6 bases from J, the junction kept 9 bases outside the gene matches. This CDR3 spans 15 amino acids. The germline V gene encodes CDR1 SNHLY and CDR2 FYNNEI. CDR3 loop: CASDGLAGSADTQYF. The CDR3 DNA is TGTGCCAGCGATGGACTAGCGGGATCGGCGGATACGCAGTATTTT. The whole variable domain, remainder taken from reference TRBV2 and TRBJ2-3, is EPEVTQTPSHQVTQMGQEVILRCVPISNHLYFYWYRQILGQKVEFLVSFYNNEISEKSEIFDDQFSVERPDGSNFTLKIRSTKLEDSAMYFCASDGLAGSADTQYFGPGTRLTVL.

The V call is TRBV9, the J call TRBJ1-1; 10 bases fit TRBD1. The J segment lost 7 bases and the V segment lost 4 bases, leaving 7 bases of the junction unmatched. CDR1 is SGDLS and CDR2 is YYNGEE in the germline V gene. This CDR3 is 14 amino acids long. The CDR3 coding sequence is TGTGCCAGCAGCCCATGGACAGGGGGAAATGAAGCTTTCTTT. This translates into CASSPWTGGNEAFF.

In its sample, this clone was seen once. V usage is TRBV5-1 and J usage is TRBJ1-6, with D possibly TRBD1 on 6 matching bases. From germline, CDR1 is SGHRS and CDR2 YFSETQ. Trimming shortened V by 0 bases and J by 7 bases, and 11 bases separated the two germline ends. The CDR3 extends over 15 amino acids. The CDR3 DNA is TGCGCCAGCAGCTTGGCAGGGGTAGGGAATTCACCCCTCCACTTT. It is translated as CASSLAGVGNSPLHF.

The chain joins TRBV28 to TRBJ1-1, with 7 bases aligning to TRBD1. V dropped 4 bases and J dropped 1; count of bases not matched to a gene: 3. The V gene's germline CDR1 is MDHEN and CDR2 SYDVKM. The CDR3 length is 14 residues. The CDR3 nucleotides read TGTGCCAGCAGTTGGGGACAGAAGAACACTGAAGCTTTCTTT. This translates into CASSWGQKNTEAFF.

This clone was counted a few times. This chain links TRBV6-5 with TRBJ1-4, with 8 bases matching TRBD1. This CDR3 is 13 amino acids long. V gave up 10 bases and J gave up 8 bases; unmatched junction bases: 9. Germline V gene sequence: CDR1 MNHEY, CDR2 SVGAGI. In DNA form, the CDR3 reads TGTGCCACCACAGGGGGGGGACGAGAAAAACTGTTTTTT. Its protein product is CATTGGGREKLFF.

J is TRBJ1-6 and V is TRBV7-9; D is possibly TRBD1 (6 bases). This CDR3 has 15 residues. Germline V CDR1 and CDR2: SEHNR, FQNEAQ (reference sequence). V shed 5 bases and J shed 7 bases, with 15 bases lying between them. For the CDR3, the DNA is TGTGCCAGCAGCGCCACGGCAGGGGCAAATTCACCCCTCCACTTT. This codes for CASSATAGANSPLHF.

V and J are TRBV10-1 and TRBJ2-7; 10 bases agree with TRBD1. Germline-derived CDR1 and CDR2 are WNHNN and SYGVQD (reference sequence). CDR3 length equals 16 residues. Trimming removed 0 bases from V and 3 bases from J; junction bases left unmatched: 5. CDR3 bases: TGCGCCAGCAGTGAGTCAACCGGGACAGGGGACTACGAGCAGTACTTC. The encoded protein is CASSESTGTGDYEQYF.

The rearrangement links TRBV5-4 to TRBJ1-4; TRBD1 matches 9 bases. CDR1 is SGHNT and CDR2 is YYREEE in the germline V gene (reference sequence). The CDR3 has 15 residues. The trim removed 0 bases at V and 5 bases at J, leaving 2 bases unmatched. The CDR3 DNA reads as TGTGCCAGCAGCTTGGCCGGGACAGGGAATGAAAAACTGTTTTTT. It is translated as CASSLAGTGNEKLFF.

CDR3 residues: CAAGMVSNQPQHF. The CDR3 bases are TGTGCCGCGGGAATGGTTAGCAATCAGCCCCAGCATTTT. This chain uses TRBV6-5 with TRBJ1-5; D ambiguous. The CDR3 has 13 amino acids. Germline CDR1 is MNHEY and CDR2 is SVGAGI. V lost 11 bases and J 0 bases, leaving 11 bases between the germline ends.

The rearrangement uses TRBV9 and TRBJ1-4; 7 nucleotides align to TRBD1. The CDR3 runs 14 residues. Trimming cost V 3 bases and J 8 bases; bases outside gene matches: 7. From germline, CDR1 is SGDLS and CDR2 YYNGEE. CDR3 nucleotides: TGTGCCAGCAGCGGACAGGGAGTACGGGAAAAACTGTTTTTT. Translation: CASSGQGVREKLFF. Full variable domain (remainder filled in from reference TRBV9 and TRBJ1-4): DSGVTQTPKHLITATGQRVTLRCSPRSGDLSVYWYQQSLDQGLQFLIQYYNGEERAKGNILERFSAQQFPDLHSELNLSSLELGDSALYFCASSGQGVREKLFFGSGTQLSVL.

The chain recombines TRBV27 with TRBJ2-3, with D possibly TRBD2 on 6 matching bases. This CDR3 has 14 amino acids. Between the trimmed V and J ends, which lost 3 bases and 2 bases, there was a span of 9 bases. Germline loops: CDR1 MNHEY, CDR2 SMNVEV (reference sequence). CDR3 bases: TGTGCCAGCAGTTTCGGCGGGGTCACAGATACGCAGTATTTT. It specifies CASSFGGVTDTQYF.